This TCR beta chain is drawn from a study of cytomegalovirus exposure and HLA in healthy donors. Study-level results: Rarity characterized most TCR sequences, yet some public TCRs appeared in many donors. According to the study, 160 or so TCR beta chains were cytomegalovirus-associated. The authors confirmed in vitro that a few CMV-associated chains were specific for CMV antigens.

The protocol was immunoSEQ multiplex PCR, while the TCRdb copy is restricted to in-frame clones and leaves out a portion. The repertoire holds about 98,000 clones, with 70% to 90% as singletons. Notes on this clone: Its matching antigen is unknown.

Germline values: CDR1 MNHEY, CDR2 SVGAGI. The ends were cut back, 7 bases at V and 8 bases at J, with 20 bases in the middle. There are 14 residues in the CDR3. The sequence came from a woman aged 25-40 years in good health and CMV-seronegative. The chain recombines TRBV6-5 with TRBJ1-1, with D maybe TRBD1 (6 bases). The specimen was PBMCs. The CDR3 loop is CASKNSAWGGEAFF. The CDR3 coding sequence is TGTGCCAGCAAAAATAGTGCTTGGGGGGGCGAAGCTTTCTTT.